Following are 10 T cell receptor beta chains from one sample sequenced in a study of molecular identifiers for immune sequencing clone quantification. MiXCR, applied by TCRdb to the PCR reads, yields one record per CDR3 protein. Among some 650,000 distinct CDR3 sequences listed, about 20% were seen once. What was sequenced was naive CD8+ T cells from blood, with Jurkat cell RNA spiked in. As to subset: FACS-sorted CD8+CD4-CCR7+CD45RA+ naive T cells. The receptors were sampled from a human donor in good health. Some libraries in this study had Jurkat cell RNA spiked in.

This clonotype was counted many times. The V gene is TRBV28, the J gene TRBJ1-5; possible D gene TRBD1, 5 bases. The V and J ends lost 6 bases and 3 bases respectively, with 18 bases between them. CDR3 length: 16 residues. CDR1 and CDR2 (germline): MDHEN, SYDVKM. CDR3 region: CASRVRGGYDNQPQHF. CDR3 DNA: TGTGCCAGCAGAGTACGGGGGGGATATGACAATCAGCCCCAGCATTTT.

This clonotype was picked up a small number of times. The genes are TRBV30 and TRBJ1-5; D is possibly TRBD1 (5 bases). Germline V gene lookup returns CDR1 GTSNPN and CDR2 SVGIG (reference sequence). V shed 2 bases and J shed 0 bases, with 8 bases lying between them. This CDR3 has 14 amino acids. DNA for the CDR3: TGTGCCTGGAGTCCAGGGTTTAGCAATCAGCCCCAGCATTTT. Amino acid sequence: CAWSPGFSNQPQHF.

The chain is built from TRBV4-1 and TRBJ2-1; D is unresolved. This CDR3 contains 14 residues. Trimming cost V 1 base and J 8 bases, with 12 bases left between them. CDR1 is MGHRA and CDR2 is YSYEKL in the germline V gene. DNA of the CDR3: TGCGCCAGCAGCCAAGGGCGAAGTGGGGATGAGCAGTTCTTC. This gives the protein CASSQGRSGDEQFF.

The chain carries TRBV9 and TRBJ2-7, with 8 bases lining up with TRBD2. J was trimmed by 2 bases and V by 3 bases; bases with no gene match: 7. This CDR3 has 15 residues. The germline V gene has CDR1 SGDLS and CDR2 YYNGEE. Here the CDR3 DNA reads TGTGCCAGCAGCGCGGGGGGGGGGGGTCCCTACGAGCAGTACTTC. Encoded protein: CASSAGGGGPYEQYF.

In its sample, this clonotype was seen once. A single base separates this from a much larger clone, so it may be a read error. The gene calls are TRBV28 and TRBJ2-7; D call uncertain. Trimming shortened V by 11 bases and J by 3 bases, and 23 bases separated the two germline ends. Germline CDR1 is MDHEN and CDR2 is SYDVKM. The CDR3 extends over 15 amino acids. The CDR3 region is CAGARLDARGYEQYF. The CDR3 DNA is TGTGCCGGCGCGCGATTGGACGCTAGAGGCTACGAGCAGTACTTC.

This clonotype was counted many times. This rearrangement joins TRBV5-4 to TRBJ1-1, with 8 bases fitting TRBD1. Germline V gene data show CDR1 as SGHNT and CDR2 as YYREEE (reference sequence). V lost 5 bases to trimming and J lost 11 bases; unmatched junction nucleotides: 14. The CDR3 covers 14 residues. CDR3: CASRPAGGGKFAFF. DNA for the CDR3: TGTGCCAGCAGACCCGCAGGGGGCGGAAAGTTTGCTTTCTTT.

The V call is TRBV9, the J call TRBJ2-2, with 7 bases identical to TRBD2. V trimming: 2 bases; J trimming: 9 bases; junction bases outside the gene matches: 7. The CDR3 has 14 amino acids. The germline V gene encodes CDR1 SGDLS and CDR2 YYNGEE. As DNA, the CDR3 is TGTGCCAGCAGCGTCACGGGAGGCAGTCGGGAGCTGTTTTTT. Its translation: CASSVTGGSRELFF.

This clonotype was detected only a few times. The CDR3 DNA follows: TGTGCCAGCAGTCAACACCGGGACCGGCCCACCGGGGAGCTGTTTTTT. It codes for CASSQHRDRPTGELFF. The rearrangement uses TRBV27 and TRBJ2-2, with D perhaps matching TRBD1 or TRBD2 (5 bases each). The CDR3 extends over 16 amino acids. The V gene's germline CDR1 is MNHEY and CDR2 SMNVEV (reference sequence). Trimming stripped 5 bases from V and 4 bases from J, with 17 bases between.

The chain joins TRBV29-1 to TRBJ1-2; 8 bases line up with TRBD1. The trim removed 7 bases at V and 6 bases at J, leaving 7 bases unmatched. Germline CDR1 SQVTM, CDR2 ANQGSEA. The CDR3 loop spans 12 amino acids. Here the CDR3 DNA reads TGCAGCGCTGGACAGGGAGAGGATGGCTACACCTTC. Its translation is CSAGQGEDGYTF.

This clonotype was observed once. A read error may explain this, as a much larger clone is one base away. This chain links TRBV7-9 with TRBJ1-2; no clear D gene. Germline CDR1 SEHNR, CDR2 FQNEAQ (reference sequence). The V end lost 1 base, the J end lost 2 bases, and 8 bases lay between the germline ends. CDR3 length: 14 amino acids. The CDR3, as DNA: TGTGCCAGCAGCTTAGTACACACAAACTATGGCTACACCTTC. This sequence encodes CASSLVHTNYGYTF.